These T cell receptor beta chains were read from a single sample in a study of radiotherapy plus CTLA-4 blockade in lung cancer. Assay: immunoSEQ multiplex PCR; the TCRdb copy retains only in-frame clones and omits some. The sample comprises 100,000 to 150,000 clones, 78% of which are singletons, and over 4% rests with the top ten. The sample was peripheral blood, taken from a patient treated with radiotherapy plus ipilimumab. The receptors shown here come from a human donor with non-small cell lung cancer who had a partial response to radiotherapy plus ipilimumab. Both conserved end residues are part of each CDR3. D genes are given only for firm matches. Size tells how often a clone was seen (once, few, many) or the class of an expanded clone, and some rows leave it out.

NA	TRBJ2-5	14	TRBV27	NA	TGTGCCAGCAGTTTTGGCACGGGCCAAGAGACCCAGTACTTC	CASSFGTGQETQYF
NA	TRBJ1-1	15	TRBV6-5	NA	TGTGCCAGCAGTTACGGAGGTGGGTTGAACACTGAAGCTTTCTTT	CASSYGGGLNTEAFF
NA	TRBJ2-1	16	TRBV19	TRBD2	TGTGCCAGTAGTTCCGGACTAGCGGGAGCAAACGATGAGCAGTTCTTC	CASSSGLAGANDEQFF
NA	TRBJ2-5	15	TRBV27	NA	TGTGCCAGCAGTTTAAAGAGAGAGTACCAAGAGACCCAGTACTTC	CASSLKREYQETQYF
NA	TRBJ1-3	14	TRBV27	NA	TGTGCCAGCAGTTTAAGGGGAACTGGAAACACCATATATTTT	CASSLRGTGNTIYF
few	TRBJ2-1	11	TRBV6-5	NA	TGTGCCAGCAGGGGCGTCAATGAGCAGTTCTTC	CASRGVNEQFF
NA	TRBJ2-2	15	TRBV5-1	NA	TGCGCCAGCAGCTTGGTTGGCGGGAATCCCGGGGAGCTGTTTTTT	CASSLVGGNPGELFF
NA	TRBJ2-5	11	TRBV7-9	NA	TGTGCCAGCAGCCAATCAAAGACCCAGTACTTC	CASSQSKTQYF
NA	TRBJ2-3	13	TRBV5-1	NA	TGCGCCAGCTTTATGGGGCAAACAGATACGCAGTATTTT	CASFMGQTDTQYF
NA	TRBJ1-1	13	TRBV5-6	NA	TGTGCCAGCAGCTTTACAGTGAACACTGAAGCTTTCTTT	CASSFTVNTEAFF
NA	TRBJ1-1	16	TRBV5-1	NA	TGCGCCAGCAGCTTCAGTCCTTGGAGCGGGAACACTGAAGCTTTCTTT	CASSFSPWSGNTEAFF
NA	TRBJ2-2	15	TRBV10-2	TRBD1	TGCGCCAGCAGTGAACCAGACAGGGTTGGCCGGGAGCTGTTTTTT	CASSEPDRVGRELFF